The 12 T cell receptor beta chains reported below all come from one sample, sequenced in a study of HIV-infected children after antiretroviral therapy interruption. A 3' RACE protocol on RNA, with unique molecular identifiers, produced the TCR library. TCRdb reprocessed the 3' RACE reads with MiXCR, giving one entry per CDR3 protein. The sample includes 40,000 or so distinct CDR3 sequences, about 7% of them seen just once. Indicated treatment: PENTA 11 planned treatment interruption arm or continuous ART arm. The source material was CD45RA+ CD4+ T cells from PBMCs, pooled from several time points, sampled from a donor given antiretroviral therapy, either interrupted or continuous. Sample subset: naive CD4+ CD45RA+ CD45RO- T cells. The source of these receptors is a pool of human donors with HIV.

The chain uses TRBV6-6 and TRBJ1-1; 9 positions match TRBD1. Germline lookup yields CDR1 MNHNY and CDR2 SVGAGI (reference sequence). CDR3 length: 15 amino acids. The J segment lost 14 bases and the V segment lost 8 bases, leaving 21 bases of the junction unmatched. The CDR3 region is CASGDARTGDTEVFF. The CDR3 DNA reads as TGTGCCAGCGGTGATGCGAGGACAGGGGACACAGAAGTCTTCTTT.

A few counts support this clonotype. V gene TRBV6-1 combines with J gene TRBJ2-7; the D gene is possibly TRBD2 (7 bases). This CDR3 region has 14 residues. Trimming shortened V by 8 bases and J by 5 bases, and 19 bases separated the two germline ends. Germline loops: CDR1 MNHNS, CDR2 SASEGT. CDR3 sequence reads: CASSKGGPPDEQYF. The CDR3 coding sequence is TGTGCCAGCTCCAAGGGGGGGCCCCCTGACGAGCAGTACTTC.

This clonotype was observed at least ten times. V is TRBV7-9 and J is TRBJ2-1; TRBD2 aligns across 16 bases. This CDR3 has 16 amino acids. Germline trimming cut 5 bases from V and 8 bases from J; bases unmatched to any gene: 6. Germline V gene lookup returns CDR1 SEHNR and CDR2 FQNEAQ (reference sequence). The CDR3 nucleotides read TGTGCCAGCAGCATGGGACTAGCGGGAGGGTCTGATGAGCAGTTCTTC. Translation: CASSMGLAGGSDEQFF.

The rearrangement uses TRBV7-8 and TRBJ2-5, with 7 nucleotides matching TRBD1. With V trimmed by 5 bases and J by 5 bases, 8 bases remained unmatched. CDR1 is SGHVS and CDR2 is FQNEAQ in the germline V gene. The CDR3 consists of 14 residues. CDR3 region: CASSHRQGSETQYF. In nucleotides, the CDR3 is TGTGCCAGCAGCCACCGACAGGGAAGCGAGACCCAGTACTTC. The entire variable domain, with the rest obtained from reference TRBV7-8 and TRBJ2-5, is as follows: GAGVSQSPRYKVAKRGQDVALRCDPISGHVSLFWYQQALGQGPEFLTYFQNEAQLDKSGLPSDRFFAERPEGSVSTLKIQRTQQEDSAVYLCASSHRQGSETQYFGPGTRLLVL.

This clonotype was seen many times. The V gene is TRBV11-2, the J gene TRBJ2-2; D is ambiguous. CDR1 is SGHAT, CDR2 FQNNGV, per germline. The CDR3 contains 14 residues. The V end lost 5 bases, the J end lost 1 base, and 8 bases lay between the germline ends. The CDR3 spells CASSVYRNTGELFF. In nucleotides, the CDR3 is TGTGCCAGCAGCGTCTACAGGAACACCGGGGAGCTGTTTTTT. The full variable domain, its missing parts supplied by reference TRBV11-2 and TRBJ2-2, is EAGVAQSPRYKIIEKRQSVAFWCNPISGHATLYWYQQILGQGPKLLIQFQNNGVVDDSQLPKDRFSAERLKGVDSTLKIQPAKLEDSAVYLCASSVYRNTGELFFGEGSRLTVL.

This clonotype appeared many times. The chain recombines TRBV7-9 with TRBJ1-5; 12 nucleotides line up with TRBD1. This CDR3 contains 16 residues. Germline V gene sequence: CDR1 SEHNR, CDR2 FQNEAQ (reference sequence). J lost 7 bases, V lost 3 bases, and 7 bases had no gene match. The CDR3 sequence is CASSLGTGGAEQPQHF. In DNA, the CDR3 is TGTGCCAGCAGCTTGGGGACAGGGGGCGCGGAACAGCCCCAGCATTTT. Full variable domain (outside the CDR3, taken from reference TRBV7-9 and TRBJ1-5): DTGVSQNPRHKITKRGQNVTFRCDPISEHNRLYWYRQTLGQGPEFLTYFQNEAQLEKSRLLSDRFSAERPKGSFSTLEIQRTEQGDSAMYLCASSLGTGGAEQPQHFGDGTRLSIL.

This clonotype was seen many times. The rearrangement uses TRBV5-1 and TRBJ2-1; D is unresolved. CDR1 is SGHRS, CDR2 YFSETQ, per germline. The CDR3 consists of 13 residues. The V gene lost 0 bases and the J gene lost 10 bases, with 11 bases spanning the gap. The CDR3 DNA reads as TGCGCCAGCAGCTTGGAGGCCTCCGGGGAGCAGTTCTTC. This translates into CASSLEASGEQFF.

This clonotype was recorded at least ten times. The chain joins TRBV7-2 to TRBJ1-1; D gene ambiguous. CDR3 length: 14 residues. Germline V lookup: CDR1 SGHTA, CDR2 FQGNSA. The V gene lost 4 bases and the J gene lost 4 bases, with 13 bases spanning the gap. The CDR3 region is CASSWTTGSTEAFF. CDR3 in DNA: TGTGCCAGCAGCTGGACGACGGGGAGCACTGAAGCTTTCTTT.

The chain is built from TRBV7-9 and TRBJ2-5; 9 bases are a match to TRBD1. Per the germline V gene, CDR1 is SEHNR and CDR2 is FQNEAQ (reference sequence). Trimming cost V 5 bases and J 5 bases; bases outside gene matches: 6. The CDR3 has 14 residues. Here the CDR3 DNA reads TGTGCCAGCAGCACCGGGACAGGGTGGGAGACCCAGTACTTC. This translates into CASSTGTGWETQYF. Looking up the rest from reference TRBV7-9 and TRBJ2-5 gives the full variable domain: DTGVSQNPRHKITKRGQNVTFRCDPISEHNRLYWYRQTLGQGPEFLTYFQNEAQLEKSRLLSDRFSAERPKGSFSTLEIQRTEQGDSAMYLCASSTGTGWETQYFGPGTRLLVL.

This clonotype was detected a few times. The CDR3 DNA reads as TGTGCCAGTAGTAGTACTGGGACCCCTTTCTATGGCTACACCTTC. Its translation: CASSSTGTPFYGYTF. The chain links TRBV19 to TRBJ1-2; D perhaps matches TRBD1 (5 bases). Trimming took 4 bases from V and 4 from J, leaving 16 bases between them. Per the germline V gene, CDR1 is LNHDA and CDR2 is SQIVND (reference sequence). The CDR3 is 15 residues long.

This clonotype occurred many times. The CDR3 spells CSVKKGQGPTEAFF. CDR3 coding DNA: TGCAGCGTCAAAAAGGGACAGGGGCCCACTGAAGCTTTCTTT. The chain carries TRBV29-1 and TRBJ1-1, with TRBD1 matching over 10 bases. The CDR3 loop spans 14 amino acids. Germline V gives CDR1 SQVTM, CDR2 ANQGSEA. V was pared by 6 bases and J by 4 bases, with 8 bases of the junction left unmatched.

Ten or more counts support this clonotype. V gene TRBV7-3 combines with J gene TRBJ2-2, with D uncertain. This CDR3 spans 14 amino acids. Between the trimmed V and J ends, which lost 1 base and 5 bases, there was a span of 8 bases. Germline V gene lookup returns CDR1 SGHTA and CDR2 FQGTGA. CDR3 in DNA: TGTGCCAGCAGCTTAAAGCTTGGGACCGGGGAGCTGTTTTTT. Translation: CASSLKLGTGELFF.